The rows below give T cell receptor beta chains drawn from one sample of a study of T-cell reconstitution after alpha-beta-depleted transplantation in children. MiXCR was run by TCRdb on the PCR reads, yielding one entry per CDR3 protein. The sample holds about 200,000 distinct CDR3 sequences, roughly 6.6% seen once. This specimen was PBMCs, taken before TCRalphabeta/CD19-depleted stem cell transplant. The receptors stem from a boy between 2 and 10 years old with acute lymphoblastic leukemia, due to receive a stem cell transplant. Both conserved end residues are part of each CDR3. A D gene is named only where the DNA matches it firmly. The size entry is marked missing in some rows and otherwise reads once, few, many or a size class.

d_call j_call clone_size v_call cdr3_nt cdr3_aa
TRBD2 TRBJ2-7 many TRBV28 TGTGCCAGCAGTTTTACGACTAGCGGGGGATCCTACGAGCAGTACTTC CASSFTTSGGSYEQYF
TRBD2 TRBJ2-5 many TRBV27 TGTGCCAGCAGTATTCTAGCGGGGGGAGAGACCCAGTACTTC CASSILAGGETQYF
TRBD1 TRBJ2-2 many TRBV18 TGTGCCAGCTCACCTCGGACAGGGAACACCGGGGAGCTGTTTTTT CASSPRTGNTGELFF
- TRBJ2-1 many TRBV5-1 TGCGCCAGCAGCCGGGACCGCACGCGTAGGAATGAGCAGTTCTTC CASSRDRTRRNEQFF
- TRBJ2-7 many TRBV28 TGTGCCAGCAGTCCAACCGGGACATCTTCCTACGAGCAGTACTTC CASSPTGTSSYEQYF
TRBD1 TRBJ2-1 many TRBV20-1 TGCAGTGCTCGACCCGGGACAGGGGATCCTCAGTCCTACAATGAGCAGTTCTTC CSARPGTGDPQSYNEQFF
- TRBJ2-1 few TRBV6-2/TRBV6-3 TGTGCCAGCAGATTCTACCCGGGGATCTACAATGAGCAGTTCTTC CASRFYPGIYNEQFF
TRBD2 TRBJ2-3 many TRBV5-1 TGCGCCAGCAGCGGCGGGGGTGATTGGTCCGATACGCAGTATTTT CASSGGGDWSDTQYF
- TRBJ2-3 few TRBV20-1 TGCAGTGCTACCTCGGGTAGCACAGATACGCAGTATTTT CSATSGSTDTQYF
- TRBJ2-3 - TRBV7-2 TGTGCCAGCAGCTTAGGGGCATCTAGCACAGATACGCAGTATTTT CASSLGASSTDTQYF
TRBD1 TRBJ1-1 many TRBV20-1 TGCAGTGCTAGACCGTTCCCGGGACAGGGCGACATGAACACTGAAGCTTTCTTT CSARPFPGQGDMNTEAFF
TRBD1 TRBJ1-1 many TRBV28 TGTGCCAGCAGTTTATTTAGGACAGGAGAGTTTGAAGCTTTCTTT CASSLFRTGEFEAFF
- TRBJ2-1 - TRBV6-6 TGTGCCAGCCACGGGGTAAGGGACGATGAGCAGTTCTTC CASHGVRDDEQFF
- TRBJ2-5 many TRBV13 TGTGCCAGCAGCTTAGAGCAGGACCCGCAAGAGACCCAGTACTTC CASSLEQDPQETQYF